This record concerns one TCR beta chain sequence. Germline CDR1 is GTSNPN and CDR2 is SVGIG (reference sequence). Trimming pared 3 bases from V and 0 bases from J, leaving 15 bases between. This CDR3 region has 16 residues. This record comes from a study of blood T cell repertoires in COVID-19. Authors' processing steps: Nucleated cell counts were estimated from reference gene primer amplification. Here immunoSEQ multiplex PCR was the method, and the copy in TCRdb shows in-frame clones only, minus some. The V and J calls and clone size come from that table; D and trimming were worked out from the DNA. The sample carries about 27,000 clones, over 80% recorded once.

The rearrangement uses TRBV30 and TRBJ1-3; no clear D. Material: peripheral blood. The sequence derives from a woman aged 80 or older with acute or convalescent COVID-19. The CDR3 coding sequence is TGTGCCTGGAGCCCTGGGGAGGGTACCTCTGGAAACACCATATATTTT. Its translation is CAWSPGEGTSGNTIYF.